What follows are 10 T cell receptor beta chains derived from one specimen sequenced in a study of T cells after yellow fever vaccination. One entry per CDR3 protein, called by TCRdb with MiXCR from the 5' RACE reads. The sample has about 85,000 distinct CDR3 sequences, about an eighth seen once; the top ten hold about 26%. The sequencing here drew on CD8+ T cells not binding an NS4B(214-222) dextramer, sorted from PBMCs, taken less than 25 days after the first yellow fever vaccination. The receptors stem from a man aged 18 to 30 who received the YFV17D yellow fever vaccine.

This clonotype was seen only a few times. The chain uses TRBV13 and TRBJ2-7, with 7 bases that match TRBD1. V lost 4 bases to trimming and J lost 3 bases; unmatched junction nucleotides: 6. CDR3 size: 14 residues. CDR1 is PRHDT, CDR2 FYEKMQ, per germline (reference sequence). In DNA form, the CDR3 reads TGTGCCAGCAGCTCCGGGACAGCCCACTACGAGCAGTACGTC. Translated: CASSSGTAHYEQYV.

The J gene is TRBJ2-7, the V gene TRBV3-1; a possible D gene is TRBD1 (6 bases). CDR1 is LGHDT and CDR2 is YNNKEL in the germline V gene (reference sequence). Trimming took 1 base from V and 9 from J, leaving 13 bases between them. The CDR3 runs 13 residues. The CDR3 nucleotides read TGTGCCAGCAGCCAAGGGTCAGGGGATCCGCAGTACGTC. Amino acids: CASSQGSGDPQYV.

This clonotype was counted a few times. The CDR3 DNA reads as TGTGCCAGCAGCTTAGTACTAGCGGGAGGACATGAGCAGTTCTTC. Translating gives CASSLVLAGGHEQFF. The rearrangement links TRBV7-2 to TRBJ2-1; 12 bases are shared with TRBD2. V was pared by 1 base and J by 8 bases, with 3 bases of the junction left unmatched. CDR3 length: 15 residues. Germline V CDR1 and CDR2: SGHTA, FQGNSA.

CDR3 sequence reads: CASSTGNKETQYF. CDR3 sequence (DNA): TGTGCCAGCAGTACCGGGAATAAAGAGACCCAGTACTTC. The chain couples TRBV6-1 to TRBJ2-5; maybe TRBD2 (5 bases). The CDR3 is 13 amino acids. Trimming shortened V by 5 bases and J by 3 bases, and 10 bases separated the two germline ends. Germline assignment: CDR1 MNHNS and CDR2 SASEGT.

The chain recombines TRBV7-2 with TRBJ1-2; D unresolved. Trimming cost V 3 bases and J 1 base, with 6 bases left between them. Looked up from germline, CDR1 is SGHTA and CDR2 is FQGNSA. The CDR3 sequence is 13 residues long. CDR3 DNA: TGTGCCAGCAGCTTTTACATTAACTATGGCTACACCTTC. The encoded protein is CASSFYINYGYTF.

J is TRBJ1-5 and V is TRBV6-5, with TRBD1 matching 10 bases. The CDR3 runs to 15 residues. The V gene's germline CDR1 is MNHEY and CDR2 SVGAGI. Trimming took 4 bases from V and 3 from J; bases not matched to a gene: 3. CDR3 coding DNA: TGTGCCAGCAGTTGGGGGACAGGGGTCAATCAGCCCCAGCATTTT. Translation: CASSWGTGVNQPQHF.

This CDR3 is CSAEAGGAYEQYV. The CDR3 DNA reads TGCAGTGCAGAAGCCGGGGGGGCCTACGAGCAGTACGTC. The V call is TRBV20-1, the J call TRBJ2-7; 8 positions match TRBD2. Trimming cost V 6 bases and J 2 bases; bases outside gene matches: 6. The germline gives CDR1 DFQATT, CDR2 SNEGSKA (reference sequence). CDR3 length: 13 amino acids.

This clonotype was seen a few times. The gene calls are TRBV5-1 and TRBJ2-2; the D is unclear. Trimming left V 0 bases short and J 5 bases short, with 8 bases between. The CDR3 is 14 amino acids. CDR1 is SGHRS and CDR2 is YFSETQ in the germline V gene. The chain's CDR3 is CASSLAIGTGELFF. The CDR3 coding sequence is TGCGCCAGCAGCTTGGCCATCGGGACCGGGGAGCTGTTTTTT.

This chain connects TRBV18 to TRBJ1-5; unclear D gene. CDR1 and CDR2 from the germline V gene are KGHSH and LQKENI. This CDR3 contains 13 residues. Trimming left V 2 bases short and J 0 bases short, with 2 bases between. The CDR3 spells CASSPDSNQPQHF. CDR3 sequence (DNA): TGTGCCAGCTCACCAGATAGCAATCAGCCCCAGCATTTT.

This clonotype showed up just a few times. This chain uses TRBV3-1 with TRBJ2-5; 9 nucleotides match TRBD2. J gave up 7 bases and V 1 base, and 7 bases lay outside the gene matches. CDR1 is LGHDT and CDR2 is YNNKEL in the germline V gene (reference sequence). The CDR3 covers 15 residues. The CDR3 DNA reads TGTGCCAGCAGCCAAGTAGGTAGCGGGGGACGGACCCAGTACTTC. Encoded protein: CASSQVGSGGRTQYF.